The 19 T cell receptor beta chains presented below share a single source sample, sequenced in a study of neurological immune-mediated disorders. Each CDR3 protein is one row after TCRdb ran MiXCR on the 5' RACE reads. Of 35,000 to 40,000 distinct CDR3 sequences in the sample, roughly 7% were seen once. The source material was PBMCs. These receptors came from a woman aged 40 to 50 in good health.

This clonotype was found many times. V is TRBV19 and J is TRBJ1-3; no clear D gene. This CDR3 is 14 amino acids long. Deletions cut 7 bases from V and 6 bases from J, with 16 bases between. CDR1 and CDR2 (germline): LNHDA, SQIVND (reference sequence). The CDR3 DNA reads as TGTGCCAGTACCGGATCAGCCGTCCCAAACACCATATATTTT. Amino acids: CASTGSAVPNTIYF.

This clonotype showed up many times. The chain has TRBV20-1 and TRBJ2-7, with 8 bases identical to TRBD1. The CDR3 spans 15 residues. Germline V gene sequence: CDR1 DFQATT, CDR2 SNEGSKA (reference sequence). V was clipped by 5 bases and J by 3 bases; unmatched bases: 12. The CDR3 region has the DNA TGCAGTGCTCCGCCTTGGGACAGGCCCAACTACGAGCAGTACTTC. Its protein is CSAPPWDRPNYEQYF.

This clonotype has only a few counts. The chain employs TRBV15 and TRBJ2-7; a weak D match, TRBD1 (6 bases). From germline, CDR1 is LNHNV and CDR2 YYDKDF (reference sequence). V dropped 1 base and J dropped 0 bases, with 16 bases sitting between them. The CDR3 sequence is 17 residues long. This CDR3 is CATSRVQGGPSSYEQYF. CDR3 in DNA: TGTGCCACCAGCAGAGTACAGGGTGGGCCAAGCTCCTACGAGCAGTACTTC.

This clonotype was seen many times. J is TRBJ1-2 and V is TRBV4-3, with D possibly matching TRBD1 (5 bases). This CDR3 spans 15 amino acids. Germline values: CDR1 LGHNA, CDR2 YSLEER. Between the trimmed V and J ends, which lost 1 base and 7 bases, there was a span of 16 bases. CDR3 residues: CASSQAPREASGYTF. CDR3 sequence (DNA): TGCGCCAGCAGCCAAGCACCCAGGGAAGCAAGTGGCTACACCTTC.

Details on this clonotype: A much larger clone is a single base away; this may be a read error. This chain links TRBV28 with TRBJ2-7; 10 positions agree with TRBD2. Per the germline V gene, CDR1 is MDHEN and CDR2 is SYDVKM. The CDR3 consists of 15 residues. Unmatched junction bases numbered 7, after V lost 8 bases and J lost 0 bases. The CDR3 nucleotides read TGTGCCAGCTGCCCTGGACTAGCGGCCTCCTACGAGCAGTACTTC. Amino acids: CASCPGLAASYEQYF.

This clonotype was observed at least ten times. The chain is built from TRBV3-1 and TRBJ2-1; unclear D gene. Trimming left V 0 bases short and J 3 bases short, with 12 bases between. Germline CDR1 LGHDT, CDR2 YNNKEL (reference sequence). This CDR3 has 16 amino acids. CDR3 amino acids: CASSQDQSGRYNEQFF. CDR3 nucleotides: TGTGCCAGCAGCCAAGATCAGTCAGGCCGCTACAATGAGCAGTTCTTC.

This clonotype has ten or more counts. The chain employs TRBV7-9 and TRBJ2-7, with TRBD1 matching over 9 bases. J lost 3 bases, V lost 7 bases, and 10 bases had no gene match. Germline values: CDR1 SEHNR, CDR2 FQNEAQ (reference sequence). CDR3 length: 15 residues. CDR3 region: CASTTSDRGSYEQYF. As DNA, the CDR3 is TGTGCCAGCACCACGTCGGACAGGGGAAGCTACGAGCAGTACTTC.

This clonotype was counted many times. The DNA for the CDR3 is TGTGCCAGCAGTGATCCAGGGGGCGGCTACACCTTC. As protein: CASSDPGGGYTF. The chain uses TRBV2 and TRBJ1-2; 8 bases line up with TRBD1. J gave up 8 bases and V 3 bases, and 2 bases lay outside the gene matches. CDR1 and CDR2 from the germline V gene are SNHLY and FYNNEI. The CDR3 totals 12 residues.

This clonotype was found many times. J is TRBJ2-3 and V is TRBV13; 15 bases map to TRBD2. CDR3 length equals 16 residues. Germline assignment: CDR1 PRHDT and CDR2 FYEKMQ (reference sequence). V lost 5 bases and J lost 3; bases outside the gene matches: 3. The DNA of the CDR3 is TGTGCCAGCAGCCCTGGGACTAGCGGGAGGACAGATACGCAGTATTTT. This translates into CASSPGTSGRTDTQYF.

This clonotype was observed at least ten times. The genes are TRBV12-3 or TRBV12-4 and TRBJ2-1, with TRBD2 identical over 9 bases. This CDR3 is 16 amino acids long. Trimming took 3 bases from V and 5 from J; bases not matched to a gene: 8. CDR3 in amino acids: CASSFNSGSRDNEQFF. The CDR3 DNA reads TGTGCCAGCAGTTTCAATAGCGGGAGCAGGGACAATGAGCAGTTCTTC.

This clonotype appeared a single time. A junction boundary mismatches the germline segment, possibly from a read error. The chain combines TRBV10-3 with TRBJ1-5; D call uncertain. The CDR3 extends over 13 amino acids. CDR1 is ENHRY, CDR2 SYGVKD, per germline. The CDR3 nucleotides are TGTGCCGTCAGAGGCAACCTCAATCAGCCCCAGCAGTTT. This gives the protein CAVRGNLNQPQQF.

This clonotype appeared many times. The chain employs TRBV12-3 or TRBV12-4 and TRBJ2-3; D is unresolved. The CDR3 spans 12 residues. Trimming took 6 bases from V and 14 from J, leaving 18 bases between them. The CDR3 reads CASSTTARVWYF. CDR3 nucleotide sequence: TGTGCCAGCAGCACCACGGCTAGGGTCTGGTATTTT.

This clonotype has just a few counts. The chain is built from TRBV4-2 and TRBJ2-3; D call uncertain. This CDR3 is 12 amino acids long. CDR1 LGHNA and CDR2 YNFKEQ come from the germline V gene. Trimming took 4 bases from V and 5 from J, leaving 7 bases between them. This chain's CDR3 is CASSPARDTQYF. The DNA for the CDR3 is TGTGCCAGCAGCCCTGCGCGAGATACGCAGTATTTT.

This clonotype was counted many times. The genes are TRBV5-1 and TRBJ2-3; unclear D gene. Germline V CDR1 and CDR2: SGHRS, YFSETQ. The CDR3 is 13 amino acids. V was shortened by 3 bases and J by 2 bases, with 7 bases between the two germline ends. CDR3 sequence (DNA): TGCGCCAGCAGCTGGCAAAACACAGATACGCAGTATTTT. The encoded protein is CASSWQNTDTQYF.

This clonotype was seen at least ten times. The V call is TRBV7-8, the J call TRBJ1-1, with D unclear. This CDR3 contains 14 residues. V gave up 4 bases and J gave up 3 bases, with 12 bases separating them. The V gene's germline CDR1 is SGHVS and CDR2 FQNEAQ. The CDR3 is CASSWDKWDTEAFF. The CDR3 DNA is TGTGCCAGCAGCTGGGATAAATGGGACACTGAAGCTTTCTTT.

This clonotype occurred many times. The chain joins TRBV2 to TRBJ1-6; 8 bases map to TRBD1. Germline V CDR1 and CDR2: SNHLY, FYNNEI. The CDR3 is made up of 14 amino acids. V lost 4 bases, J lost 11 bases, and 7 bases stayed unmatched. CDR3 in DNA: TGTGCCAGCAGTGGACAGGGGATTCCTACACCCCTCCACTTT. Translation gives CASSGQGIPTPLHF.

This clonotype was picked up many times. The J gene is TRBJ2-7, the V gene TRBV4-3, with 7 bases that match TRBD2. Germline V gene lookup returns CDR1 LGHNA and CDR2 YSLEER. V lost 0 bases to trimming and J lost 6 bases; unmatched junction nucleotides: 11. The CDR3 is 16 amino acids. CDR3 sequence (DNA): TGCGCCAGCAGCCAAGATCTTGGCGGGAGTAGCGGCGAGCAGTACTTC. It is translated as CASSQDLGGSSGEQYF.

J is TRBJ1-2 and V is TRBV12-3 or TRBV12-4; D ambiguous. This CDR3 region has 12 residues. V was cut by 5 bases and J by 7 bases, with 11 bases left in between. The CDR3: CASSHPRSGYTF. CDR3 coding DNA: TGTGCCAGCAGTCACCCACGGAGTGGCTACACCTTC.

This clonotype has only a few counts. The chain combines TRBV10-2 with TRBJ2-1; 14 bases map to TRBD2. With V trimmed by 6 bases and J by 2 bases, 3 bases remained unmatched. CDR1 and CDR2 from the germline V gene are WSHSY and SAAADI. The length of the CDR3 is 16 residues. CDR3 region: CASSRLAGGTYNEQFF. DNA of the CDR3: TGCGCCAGCAGCCGACTAGCGGGGGGGACCTACAATGAGCAGTTCTTC.